This TCR beta chain is drawn from a study of human T cells and chemical hapten exposure (dated by TCRdb to 2020 to 2022). For the wider study: For sensitization, 2% DPC in acetone was applied to a roughly 2 cm by roughly 2 cm area of upper inner arm skin. Weekly therapeutic DPC doses were additionally applied to the scalp of patients throughout the approximately 25-week study period. Patch testing on the upper back used Finn chambers containing 0.01% DPC, with scoring done after 6 days according to International Contact Dermatitis Research Group standards. The patient cohort, mostly female, included alopecia areata with under or over 50% scalp involvement, alopecia totalis and alopecia universalis. Libraries were pooled for sequencing, and variation in per-sample TCR yields was attributed mainly to small differences in library volumes within the pool. The study tracked peripheral blood TCR repertoire changes in vivo during primary and secondary sensitization to the hapten diphenylcyclopropenone (DPC) in alopecia patients. Blood samples were taken from patients before sensitization (week 0) and then at 2, 6 and about 24 weeks after DPC sensitization. About 28 alopecia patients gave blood for TCR sequencing at one to four time points (pre-sensitization, 2, 6 and 24 weeks).

Library prep was done by RACE. The sequencer was a NextSeq 500. Library preparation attached unique molecular identifiers to individual cDNA molecules for quantitative, reproducible TCR counting. For every blood RNA sample, sequencing covered both the TCR alpha and TCR beta chains. Concerning the study's data processing: A median of about 100,000 TCRs per sample was observed, with a range of about 23,224 to 690,600. V, J and CDR3 annotation of the TCR reads was carried out using the Decombinator software suite. To make PS versus PT1 abundance plots, every sample was subsampled to the same number of TCRs (28,000). Expanded TCRs were defined as absent before sensitization and observed at least eight times at the 2-week time point. The raw public reads went through TCRdb reprocessing: fastp at Q25, MiXCR clone calling, in-frame beta chains kept. Each entry is one CDR3 protein sequence, shown with its most common DNA and genes. These V and J calls derive from TCRdb rather than the authors' analysis. The sample table records under 200,000 distinct CDR3 sequences; roughly 15% of these occur just once. The top ten clonotypes cover 1.7% of the sample.

This clonotype was observed many times. Its antigen remains unidentified. Base qualities are not at hand, and no much larger clone is one base apart. The time point label here, explained by the study, means: patch test 1, 2 weeks after DPC sensitization. The treatment or condition label, read with the paper, signifies: therapeutic diphenylcyclopropenone sensitization with weekly scalp DPC. Blood at each patch-test visit was drawn before the patch test was applied. To be eligible, patients had to be aged 18 to 70, diagnosed with alopecia and judged suitable for DPC therapy, while pregnant patients were excluded. Total RNA was isolated from unfractionated whole blood collected in Tempus Blood RNA tubes. Measured from the cysteine to the phenylalanine, the CDR3 is 16 residues long. The retained sequence is limited to the CDR3, 48 bases, with the frame set at the first base. V and J lose 0 bases and 4 bases, and a span of 10 bases separates them. The germline V gene (reference sequence) supplies CDR1 SEHNR and CDR2 FQNEAQ.

On the study overall, not on this receptor specifically: DPC sensitization did not change how many TCRs were above 1 in 1000 frequency, and no evidence was found of alterations in global repertoire structure. Because every patient had alopecia, a presumed autoimmune disease, the patients' immune response might differ from that of healthy individuals. The number of PT1 expanded TCRs positively correlated with patch test score, significant at thresholds 8, 16 and 32 but not 4. After repeated subsampling, the strength of the expansion versus patch-test correlation and the threshold at which it became significant changed. Compared with pre-sensitization or healthy control sets, expanded TCRs formed significantly more large CDR3 similarity clusters, which is consistent with antigen-driven responses.

This receptor was identified in a woman younger than 45 with alopecia areata. Some clones in this sample may be carry-over from other donors' samples. Recombination joined TRBV7-9 with TRBJ1-6, with the D gene call left open. The starting material was whole blood, obtained in connection with sensitization to the hapten diphenylcyclopropenone (DPC). The CDR3 region: CASSLAQPTYNSPLHF. The DNA sequence follows: TGTGCCAGCAGCTTAGCGCAACCGACTTATAATTCACCCCTCCACTTT.